The rows below give T cell receptor beta chains drawn from one sample of a study of T cells in Graves' hyperthyroidism and ophthalmopathy. TCRdb re-derived calls from the multiplex PCR reads in MiXCR, one entry per CDR3 protein. The sample lists about 300,000 distinct CDR3 sequences; approximately 26% were seen once. Sequenced input: blood. These receptors came from a man in his forties or fifties with Graves' hyperthyroidism that later progressed to Graves' ophthalmopathy. The conserved cysteine and the conserved F or W are not part of the CDR3 here.

J gene,V gene,CDR3 protein
TRBJ1-5,TRBV5-5,ASSSRLTGGGQPQH
TRBJ2-5,TRBV27,ASSLRGGRQETQY
TRBJ2-5,TRBV20-1,SAPLGGRETQY
TRBJ2-7,TRBV28,ASSPGTGIFYEQY
TRBJ1-2,TRBV29-1,SVETTLYGYT
TRBJ1-1,TRBV27,ASSTRDGMNTEAF
TRBJ2-7,TRBV7-8,ASTEAGISYEQY
TRBJ2-5,TRBV5-1,ASSPTSVETQY
TRBJ2-5,TRBV6-1,ASSEEGGFFGETQY
TRBJ1-5,TRBV29-1,SVGHDINQPQH
TRBJ1-4,TRBV5-1,ARLKGGQGGEKLF
TRBJ1-5,TRBV7-8,ASSKSLNQPQH
TRBJ2-3,TRBV27,ASSSPNRADTQY
TRBJ1-5,TRBV11-1,ASSLGSGASNQPQH
TRBJ1-3,TRBV6-5,ASSYSWDPKAGNTIY
TRBJ2-1,TRBV24-1,ATSETTLGGEQF
TRBJ1-5,TRBV30,AWSRQGNQPQH
TRBJ2-7,TRBV11-3,ASSFRRFEQY
TRBJ2-2,TRBV7-9,ASSSRTPNTGELF
TRBJ1-2,TRBV5-1,ASSLGLKEAGYT
TRBJ2-5,TRBV9,ARPGQGLRETQY
TRBJ1-2,TRBV3-1,ASSHYNYGYT
TRBJ1-2,TRBV6-5,ASSYIEGASYGYT
TRBJ2-2,TRBV12-3/TRBV12-4,ASSRLAGVDTGELF
TRBJ1-1,TRBV2,ASGRGYTEAF
TRBJ2-5,TRBV7-2,ASSLSTWETQY
TRBJ1-3,TRBV5-1,ASSTGQADGNTIY
TRBJ1-2,TRBV6-5,ASRQGNIYGYT
TRBJ2-2,TRBV12-3/TRBV12-4,ASRPGLNTGELF
TRBJ1-5,TRBV6-5,ASSYGAGRNQPQH
TRBJ2-2,TRBV9,ASSGERDTSTGELF
TRBJ2-2,TRBV5-1,ASSSGTGYGNAGELF
TRBJ2-7,TRBV6-1,ASKGPGHPYEQY
TRBJ1-2,TRBV6-1,ASSENSFGYGYT
TRBJ1-1,TRBV10-3,AISARGQEFTEAF
TRBJ2-7,TRBV18,ASSQRQGPYEQY
TRBJ1-2,TRBV28,ASSSGGDNYGYT
TRBJ2-7,TRBV7-8,ASSPTRDRPYEQY
TRBJ2-7,TRBV12-3/TRBV12-4,ASREYGTGNYEQY
TRBJ1-2,TRBV6-1,ASSPGQERYT
TRBJ2-7,TRBV5-1,ASSNGQGFSEQY
TRBJ2-5,TRBV6-5,ASSFSQETQY
TRBJ2-7,TRBV15,ATSRDAGEWYEQY
TRBJ2-5,TRBV24-1,ATSDRQTQETQY
TRBJ2-6,TRBV11-2,ASKQGISGANVLT
TRBJ1-2,TRBV6-1,ASRAEDVYGYT
TRBJ2-5,TRBV6-2/TRBV6-3,ASRPTGGRETQY
TRBJ1-1,TRBV30,EGRLNTEAF
TRBJ1-1,TRBV20-1,SARRTAGLDTEAF
TRBJ1-1,TRBV7-4,ASSLVKKNTEAF
TRBJ1-6,TRBV6-1,ASSARQGTAPLH
TRBJ1-1,TRBV12-3/TRBV12-4,ASQKGAEAF
TRBJ2-6,TRBV6-2/TRBV6-3,ASRREGSGANVLT
TRBJ1-1,TRBV6-5,ASSYGGPEAF